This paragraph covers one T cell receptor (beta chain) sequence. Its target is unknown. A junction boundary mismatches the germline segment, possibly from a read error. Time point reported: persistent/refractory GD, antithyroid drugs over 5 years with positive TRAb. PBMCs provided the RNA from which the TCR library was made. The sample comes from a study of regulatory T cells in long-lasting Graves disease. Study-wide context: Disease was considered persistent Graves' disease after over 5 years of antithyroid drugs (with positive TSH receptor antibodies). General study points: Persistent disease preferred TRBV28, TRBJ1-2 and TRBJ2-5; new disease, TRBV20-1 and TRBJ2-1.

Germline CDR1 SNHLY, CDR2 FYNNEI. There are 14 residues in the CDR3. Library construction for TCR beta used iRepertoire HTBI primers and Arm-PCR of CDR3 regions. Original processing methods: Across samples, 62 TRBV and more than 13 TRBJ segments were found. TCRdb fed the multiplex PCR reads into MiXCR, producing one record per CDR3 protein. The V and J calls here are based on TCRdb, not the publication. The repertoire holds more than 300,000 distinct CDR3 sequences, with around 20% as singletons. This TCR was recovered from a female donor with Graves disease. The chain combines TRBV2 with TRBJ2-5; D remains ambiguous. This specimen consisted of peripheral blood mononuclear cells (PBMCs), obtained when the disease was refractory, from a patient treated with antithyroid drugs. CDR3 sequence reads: CAGSLRGVVETQYF. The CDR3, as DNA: TGTGCCGGCAGCCTACGAGGAGTCGTTGAAACCCAGTACTTC. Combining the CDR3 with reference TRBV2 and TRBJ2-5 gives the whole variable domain EPEVTQTPSHQVTQMGQEVILRCVPISNHLYFYWYRQILGQKVEFLVSFYNNEISEKSEIFDDQFSVERPDGSNFTLKIRSTKLEDSAMYFCAGSLRGVVETQYFGPGTRLLVL.